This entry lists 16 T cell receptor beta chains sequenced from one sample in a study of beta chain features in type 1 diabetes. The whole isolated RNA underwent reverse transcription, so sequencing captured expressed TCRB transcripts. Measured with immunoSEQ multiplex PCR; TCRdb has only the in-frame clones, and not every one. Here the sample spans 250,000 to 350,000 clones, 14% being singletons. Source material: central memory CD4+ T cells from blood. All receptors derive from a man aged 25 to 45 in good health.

The DNA of the CDR3 is TGTGCCAGCAGCGGACAGGTCAACACCGGGGAGCTGTTTTTT. The encoded protein is CASSGQVNTGELFF. V and J are TRBV9 and TRBJ2-2; a weak D match, TRBD1 (6 bases). The germline V and J ends were trimmed by 3 bases and 2 bases, with 8 bases remaining between them. From germline, CDR1 is SGDLS and CDR2 YYNGEE. This CDR3 region has 14 residues.

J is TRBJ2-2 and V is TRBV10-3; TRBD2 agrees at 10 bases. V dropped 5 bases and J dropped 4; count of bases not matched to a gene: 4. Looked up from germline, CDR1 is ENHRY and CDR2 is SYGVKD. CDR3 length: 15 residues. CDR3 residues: CAISNSGRGTGELFF. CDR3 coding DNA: TGTGCCATCAGTAACAGCGGGAGGGGCACCGGGGAGCTGTTTTTT.

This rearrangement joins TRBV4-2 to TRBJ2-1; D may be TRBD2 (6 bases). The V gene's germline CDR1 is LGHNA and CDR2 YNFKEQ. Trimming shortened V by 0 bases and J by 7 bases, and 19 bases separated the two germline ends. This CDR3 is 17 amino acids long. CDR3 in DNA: TGTGCCAGCAGCCAAGAACCCCTAACTAGCAAGTGGAATGAGCAGTTCTTC. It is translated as CASSQEPLTSKWNEQFF.

The CDR3 sequence is CASSLETTGPQGEQYF. CDR3 nucleotide sequence: TGTGCCAGCAGCTTGGAGACGACAGGACCTCAGGGAGAGCAGTACTTC. The chain carries TRBV4-2 and TRBJ2-7, with D possibly matching TRBD1 (6 bases). Germline values: CDR1 LGHNA, CDR2 YNFKEQ. The CDR3 spans 16 residues. V was cut by 5 bases and J by 7 bases, with 24 bases left in between.

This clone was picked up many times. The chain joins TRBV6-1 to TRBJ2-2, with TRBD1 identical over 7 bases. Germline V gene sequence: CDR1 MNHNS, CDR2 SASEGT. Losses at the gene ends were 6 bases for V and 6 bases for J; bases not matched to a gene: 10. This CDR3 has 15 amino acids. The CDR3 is CASRPTGVVAGELFF. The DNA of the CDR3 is TGTGCCAGCAGGCCTACAGGGGTGGTTGCCGGGGAGCTGTTTTTT.

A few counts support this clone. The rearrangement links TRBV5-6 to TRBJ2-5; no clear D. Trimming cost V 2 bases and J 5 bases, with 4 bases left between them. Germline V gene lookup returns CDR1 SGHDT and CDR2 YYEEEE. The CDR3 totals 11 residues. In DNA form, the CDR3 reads TGTGCCAGCAGCTTTAAGGAGACCCAGTACTTC. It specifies CASSFKETQYF.

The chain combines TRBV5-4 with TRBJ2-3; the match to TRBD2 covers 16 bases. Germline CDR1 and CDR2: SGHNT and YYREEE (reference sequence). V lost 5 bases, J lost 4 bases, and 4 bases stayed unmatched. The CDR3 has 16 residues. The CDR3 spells CASRSGTSGGADTQYF. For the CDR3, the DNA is TGTGCCAGCAGATCCGGGACTAGCGGGGGGGCAGATACGCAGTATTTT.

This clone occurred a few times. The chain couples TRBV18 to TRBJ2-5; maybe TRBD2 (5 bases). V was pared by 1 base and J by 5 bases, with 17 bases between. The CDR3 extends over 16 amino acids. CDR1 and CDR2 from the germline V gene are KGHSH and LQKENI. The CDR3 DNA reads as TGTGCCAGCTCACCACGTCCCCCCGGGATCGGGGAGACCCAGTACTTC. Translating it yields CASSPRPPGIGETQYF. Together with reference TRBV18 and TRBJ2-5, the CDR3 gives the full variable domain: NAGVMQNPRHLVRRRGQEARLRCSPMKGHSHVYWYRQLPEEGLKFMVYLQKENIIDESGMPKERFSAEFPKEGPSILRIQQVVRGDSAAYFCASSPRPPGIGETQYFGPGTRLLVL.

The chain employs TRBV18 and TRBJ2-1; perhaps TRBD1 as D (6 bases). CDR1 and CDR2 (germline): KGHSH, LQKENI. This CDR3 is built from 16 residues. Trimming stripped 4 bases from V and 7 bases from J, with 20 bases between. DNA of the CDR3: TGTGCCAGCTCACTGGATTCCGGGACATTGGGAAATGAGCAGTTCTTC. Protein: CASSLDSGTLGNEQFF.

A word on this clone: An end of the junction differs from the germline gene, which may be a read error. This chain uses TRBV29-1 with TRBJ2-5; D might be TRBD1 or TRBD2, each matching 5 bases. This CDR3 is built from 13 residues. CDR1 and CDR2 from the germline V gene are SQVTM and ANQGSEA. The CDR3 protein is CSVLRDVQGTQYF. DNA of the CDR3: TGCAGCGTCCTTCGGGACGTCCAAGGGACCCAGTACTTC.

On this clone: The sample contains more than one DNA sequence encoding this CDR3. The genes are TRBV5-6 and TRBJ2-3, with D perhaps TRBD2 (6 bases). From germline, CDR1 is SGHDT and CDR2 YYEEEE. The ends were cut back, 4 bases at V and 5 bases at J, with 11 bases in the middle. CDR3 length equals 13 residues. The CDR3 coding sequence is TGTGCCAGCAGCCCTATCGGGGGAGATACGCAGTATTTT. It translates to CASSPIGGDTQYF.

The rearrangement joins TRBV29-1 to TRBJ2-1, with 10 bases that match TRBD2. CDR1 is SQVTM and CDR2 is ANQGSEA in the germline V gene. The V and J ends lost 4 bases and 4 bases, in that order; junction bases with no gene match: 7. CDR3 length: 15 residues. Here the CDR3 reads CSVVPGTSVYNEQFF. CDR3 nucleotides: TGCAGCGTTGTCCCCGGGACTAGCGTATACAATGAGCAGTTCTTC.

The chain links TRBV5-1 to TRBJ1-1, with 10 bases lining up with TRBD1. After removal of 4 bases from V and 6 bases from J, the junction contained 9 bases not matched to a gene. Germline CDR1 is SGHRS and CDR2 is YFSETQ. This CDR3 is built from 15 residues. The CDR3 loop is CASSPRTGGFAEAFF. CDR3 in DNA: TGCGCCAGCAGCCCACGGACAGGGGGTTTCGCTGAAGCTTTCTTT.

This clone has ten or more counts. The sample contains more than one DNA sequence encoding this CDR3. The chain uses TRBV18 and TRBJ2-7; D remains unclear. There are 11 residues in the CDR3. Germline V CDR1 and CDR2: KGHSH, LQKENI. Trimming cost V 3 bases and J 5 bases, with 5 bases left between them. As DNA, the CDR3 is TGTGCCAGCTCACCTAGCCACGAGCAGTACTTC. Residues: CASSPSHEQYF.

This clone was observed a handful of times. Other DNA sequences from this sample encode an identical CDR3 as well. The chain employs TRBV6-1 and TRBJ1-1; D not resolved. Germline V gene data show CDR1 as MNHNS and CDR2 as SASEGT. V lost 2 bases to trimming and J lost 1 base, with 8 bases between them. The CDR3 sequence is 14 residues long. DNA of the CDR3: TGTGCCAGCAGTGAACGTCCGGGGAACACTGAAGCTTTCTTT. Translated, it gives CASSERPGNTEAFF.

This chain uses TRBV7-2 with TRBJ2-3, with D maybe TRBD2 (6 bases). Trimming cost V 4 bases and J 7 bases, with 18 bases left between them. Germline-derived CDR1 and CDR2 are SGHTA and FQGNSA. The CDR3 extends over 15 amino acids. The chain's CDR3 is CASSSSTGVGYTQYF. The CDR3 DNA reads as TGTGCCAGCAGCTCCTCAACGGGAGTTGGATATACGCAGTATTTT. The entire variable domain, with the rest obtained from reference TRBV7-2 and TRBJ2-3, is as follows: GAGVSQSPSNKVTEKGKDVELRCDPISGHTALYWYRQSLGQGLEFLIYFQGNSAPDKSGLPSDRFSAERTGGSVSTLTIQRTQQEDSAVYLCASSSSTGVGYTQYFGPGTRLTVL.